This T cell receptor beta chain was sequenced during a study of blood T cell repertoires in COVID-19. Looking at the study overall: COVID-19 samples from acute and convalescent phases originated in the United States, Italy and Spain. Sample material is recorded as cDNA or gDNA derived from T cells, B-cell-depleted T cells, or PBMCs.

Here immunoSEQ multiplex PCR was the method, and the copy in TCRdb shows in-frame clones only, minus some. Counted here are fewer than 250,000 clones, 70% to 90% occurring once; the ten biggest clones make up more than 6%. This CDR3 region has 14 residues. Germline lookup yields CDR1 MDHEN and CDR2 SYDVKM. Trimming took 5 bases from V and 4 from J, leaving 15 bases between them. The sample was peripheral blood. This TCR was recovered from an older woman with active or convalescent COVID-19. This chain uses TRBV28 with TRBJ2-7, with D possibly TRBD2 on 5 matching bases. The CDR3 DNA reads TGTGCCAGCAGTCCCCTCGATAGCGAGTACGAGCAGTACTTC. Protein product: CASSPLDSEYEQYF.